A single sample is the source of the 17 T cell receptor beta chains below, sequenced in a study of cytomegalovirus exposure and HLA in healthy donors. The primer mix had 60 Vbeta and 13 Jbeta primers. Method: immunoSEQ multiplex PCR; TCRdb's copy keeps in-frame clones and lacks some. The table records 150,000 to 200,000 clones, roughly four fifths of them present only once. Sequencing input: PBMCs. Receptor source: a man between 45 and 60 years old in good health and CMV-seropositive.

This rearrangement joins TRBV4-2 to TRBJ1-4; D unresolved. Deletions cut 0 bases from V and 7 bases from J, with 3 bases between. In germline, CDR1 is LGHNA, CDR2 YNFKEQ. This CDR3 has 12 amino acids. CDR3 loop: CASSQDFEKLFF. The DNA of the CDR3 is TGTGCCAGCAGCCAAGACTTTGAAAAACTGTTTTTT.

This rearrangement joins TRBV18 to TRBJ1-1; D ambiguous. With 5 bases removed from V and 5 bases from J, the gap between germline ends came to 3 bases. The CDR3 consists of 10 residues. Germline values: CDR1 KGHSH, CDR2 LQKENI. The CDR3 DNA follows: TGTGCCAGCTCAGTAACTGAAGCTTTCTTT. Its translation: CASSVTEAFF.

The V and J genes are TRBV4-1 and TRBJ2-5; D gene unclear. V lost 3 bases and J lost 1, with 3 bases in between. Germline V gene data show CDR1 as MGHRA and CDR2 as YSYEKL. CDR3 length: 12 amino acids. For the CDR3, the DNA is TGCGCCAGCAGCCACTCCCAAGAGACCCAGTACTTC. Protein: CASSHSQETQYF.

J is TRBJ1-5 and V is TRBV6-1; 7 positions match TRBD1. CDR1 is MNHNS and CDR2 is SASEGT in the germline V gene. This CDR3 has 14 residues. V was clipped by 2 bases and J by 7 bases; unmatched bases: 5. CDR3 amino acids: CASSESTGEQPQHF. In DNA, the CDR3 is TGTGCCAGCAGTGAATCAACAGGGGAACAGCCCCAGCATTTT.

The V gene is TRBV5-1, the J gene TRBJ2-3; 10 nucleotides match TRBD2. This CDR3 contains 16 residues. The V gene end was trimmed by 4 bases and the J gene end by 1 base; junction bases not matched to a gene: 6. Looked up from germline, CDR1 is SGHRS and CDR2 is YFSETQ. CDR3 DNA: TGCGCCAGCAGCCCGGGGACTAGCGCGCGCACAGATACGCAGTATTTT. Protein sequence: CASSPGTSARTDTQYF.

This clone is classed as medium-sized. The chain links TRBV6-6 to TRBJ1-3; D possibly corresponds to TRBD1 (5 bases). V was trimmed by 0 bases and J by 0 bases, leaving 9 bases between them. Germline V CDR1 and CDR2: MNHNY, SVGAGI (reference sequence). CDR3 length equals 16 residues. The CDR3 sequence: CASSYSSQVSGNTIYF. The CDR3 bases are TGTGCCAGCAGTTACTCTTCACAGGTCTCTGGAAACACCATATATTTT.

The table lists this clone with a few counts. The chain links TRBV4-2 to TRBJ1-5; D might be TRBD1 (5 bases). Looked up from germline, CDR1 is LGHNA and CDR2 is YNFKEQ. The CDR3 covers 13 residues. V lost 4 bases and J lost 3, with 7 bases in between. CDR3 loop: CASSRQFNQPQHF. Written as DNA, the CDR3 is TGTGCCAGCAGCCGACAGTTCAATCAGCCCCAGCATTTT.

The V and J genes are TRBV10-3 and TRBJ2-2, with D perhaps TRBD1 (5 bases). The V gene lost 8 bases and the J gene lost 4 bases, with 11 bases spanning the gap. The CDR3 runs to 13 residues. The germline V gene has CDR1 ENHRY and CDR2 SYGVKD. In nucleotides, the CDR3 is TGTGCCATCCCAGGGCGGATCACCGGGGAGCTGTTTTTT. This codes for CAIPGRITGELFF.

This chain joins TRBV4-2 and TRBJ2-1, with TRBD2 matching 8 bases. V lost 8 bases and J lost 0; bases outside the gene matches: 3. CDR1 is LGHNA, CDR2 YNFKEQ, per germline. The CDR3 runs to 14 residues. CDR3 in amino acids: CASSGGSSYNEQFF. CDR3 nucleotides: TGTGCCAGCTCGGGGGGGAGCTCCTACAATGAGCAGTTCTTC.

This clone was found once. Other nucleotide sequences from this sample produce the same CDR3. The chain combines TRBV9 with TRBJ2-2, with a possible D match to TRBD1 (5 bases). Trimming pared 0 bases from V and 2 bases from J, leaving 8 bases between. CDR3 length equals 15 residues. CDR1 is SGDLS, CDR2 YYNGEE, per germline. DNA for the CDR3: TGTGCCAGCAGCGTAGGCCAGGGAAACACCGGGGAGCTGTTTTTT. Its protein product is CASSVGQGNTGELFF.

This clone was recorded once. V and J are TRBV5-1 and TRBJ2-3; 7 bases map to TRBD2. The CDR3 has 15 amino acids. The V and J ends lost 3 bases and 1 base, in that order; junction bases with no gene match: 5. Germline V lookup: CDR1 SGHRS, CDR2 YFSETQ. CDR3 coding DNA: TGCGCCAGCAGCTCCGCGGGGGACCGCACAGATACGCAGTATTTT. This translates into CASSSAGDRTDTQYF.

This sequence joins TRBV5-1 and TRBJ1-1, with a possible D match to TRBD1 (6 bases). With 0 bases removed from V and 4 bases from J, the gap between germline ends came to 16 bases. Germline V lookup: CDR1 SGHRS, CDR2 YFSETQ. The CDR3 is 16 residues long. The CDR3, as DNA: TGCGCCAGCAGCTTGGGAGGGTTGGGGGCGAGCACTGAAGCTTTCTTT. As protein: CASSLGGLGASTEAFF.

This sequence joins TRBV7-2 and TRBJ1-2, with D uncertain. The CDR3 is 13 amino acids. Germline V gene sequence: CDR1 SGHTA, CDR2 FQGNSA. V gave up 4 bases and J gave up 7 bases, with 13 bases separating them. DNA for the CDR3: TGTGCCAGCAGCTCCGGTGGTTGGAGTGGCTACACCTTC. Its protein product is CASSSGGWSGYTF.

The chain links TRBV7-9 to TRBJ1-5, with D possibly matching TRBD1 (6 bases). The germline V gene encodes CDR1 SEHNR and CDR2 FQNEAQ (reference sequence). This CDR3 region has 15 residues. V lost 1 base and J 4 bases, leaving 11 bases between the germline ends. The CDR3 loop is CASSLGGGPNQPQHF. CDR3 nucleotide sequence: TGTGCCAGCAGCTTAGGGGGGGGCCCTAATCAGCCCCAGCATTTT. Using reference TRBV7-9 and TRBJ1-5 for the parts outside the CDR3, the full variable domain is DTGVSQNPRHKITKRGQNVTFRCDPISEHNRLYWYRQTLGQGPEFLTYFQNEAQLEKSRLLSDRFSAERPKGSFSTLEIQRTEQGDSAMYLCASSLGGGPNQPQHFGDGTRLSIL.

The chain is built from TRBV27 and TRBJ2-2; 7 bases match TRBD1. V gave up 2 bases and J gave up 4 bases; unmatched junction bases: 13. Germline loops: CDR1 MNHEY, CDR2 SMNVEV (reference sequence). The CDR3 spans 18 residues. The CDR3 region is CASSLRQGVRLGTGELFF. The CDR3 DNA reads TGTGCCAGCAGTTTACGACAGGGTGTACGTTTGGGCACCGGGGAGCTGTTTTTT.

The chain couples TRBV5-1 to TRBJ2-1, with 10 positions matching TRBD2. J lost 8 bases, V lost 0 bases, and 11 bases had no gene match. The CDR3 contains 17 residues. The V gene's germline CDR1 is SGHRS and CDR2 YFSETQ. CDR3 sequence reads: CASSLAESGRAVDEQFF. The CDR3 nucleotides read TGCGCCAGCAGCTTGGCCGAAAGCGGGAGGGCCGTCGATGAGCAGTTCTTC. Filled out from reference TRBV5-1 and TRBJ2-1, the complete variable domain reads KAGVTQTPRYLIKTRGQQVTLSCSPISGHRSVSWYQQTPGQGLQFLFEYFSETQRNKGNFPGRFSGRQFSNSRSEMNVSTLELGDSALYLCASSLAESGRAVDEQFFGPGTRLTVL.

This clone was found once. An end of the junction differs from the germline gene, which may be a read error. The chain couples TRBV5-4 to TRBJ2-1; D perhaps matches TRBD1 (7 bases). This CDR3 has 15 amino acids. Germline loops: CDR1 SGHNT, CDR2 YYREEE (reference sequence). The CDR3 loop reads CASRLAGQTYNEQFF. The CDR3 nucleotides are TGTGCCAGCAGATTGGCGGGACAGACCTACAATGAGCAGTTCTTC. The full variable domain, rest sourced from reference TRBV5-4 and TRBJ2-1, is ETGVTQSPTHLIKTRGQQVTLRCSSQSGHNTVSWYQQALGQGPQFIFQYYREEENGRGNFPPRFSGLQFPNYSSELNVNALELDDSALYLCASRLAGQTYNEQFFGPGTRLTVL.